This T cell receptor (beta chain) was profiled in a study of T cell repertoires in cytomegalovirus infection. Turning to the study itself: Recently identified HLA-C-restricted CMV epitopes were among the peptides used.

TCRdb fed the reads into MiXCR, producing one record per CDR3 protein. Of about 270,000 distinct CDR3 sequences in the sample, roughly a fifth were seen once. Comment on this clonotype: Its antigen is unknown.

Regarding the study as a whole: Public TCR beta family frequency separated CMV-and-HLA carriers, including in an independent cohort. Dominating the ex vivo response were HLA-C-restricted CMV-specific TCR beta clonotypes.

CDR1 is SGHAT and CDR2 is FQNNGV in the germline V gene. This CDR3 region has 15 residues. Trimming took 7 bases from V and 5 from J, leaving 17 bases between them. The J gene is TRBJ2-2, the V gene TRBV11-2, with D unresolved. This receptor was taken from a human donor in good health (CMV status not recorded). Some clones in this sample may be carry-over from other donors' samples. Sample: cultured PBMCs, taken from culture after CMV antigen stimulation. The CDR3 sequence: CASTSIGSGTGELFF. In nucleotides, the CDR3 is TGTGCCAGCACATCAATCGGATCTGGTACCGGGGAGCTGTTTTTT.